These T cell receptor beta chains were read from a single sample in a study of post-analysis software for immune sequencing data. One entry per CDR3 protein, called by TCRdb with MiXCR from the PCR reads. The sample includes approximately 150,000 distinct CDR3 sequences, about 29% of them seen just once. Sample: blood. The receptor set was obtained from a girl aged 10-17 years with multiple sclerosis. CDR3s include the opening cysteine and the closing phenylalanine or tryptophan. A D gene is named only where the DNA matches it firmly. Expanded clones get a size class; other rows say once, few or many, or leave the size out.

few,TRBD2,TRBV5-1,TRBJ2-1,TGCGCCAGCAGCTCATGGACTAGCGGGATGAATGAGCAGTTCTTC,CASSSWTSGMNEQFF
many,NA,TRBV7-2,TRBJ2-4,TGTGCCAGCAGCTTCTCGTGGGGAGCCAAAAACATTCAGTACTTC,CASSFSWGAKNIQYF
many,NA,TRBV6-6,TRBJ2-1,TGTGCCAGCAGCCAATCTGGTGAGCAGTTCTTC,CASSQSGEQFF
few,TRBD2,TRBV27,TRBJ2-7,TGTGCCAGCAGTCCCCGTTCGGGAGCGGGAAGGTACGAGCAGTACTTC,CASSPRSGAGRYEQYF
few,NA,TRBV18,TRBJ2-5,TGTGCCAGCTCACCGGTCCAAGGAGAGACCCAGTACTTC,CASSPVQGETQYF
NA,NA,TRBV11-2,TRBJ1-2,TGTGCCAGCAGCTTGTCGCCGAGAGGGGCGAGAAACTATGGCTACACCTTC,CASSLSPRGARNYGYTF
NA,NA,TRBV12-3/TRBV12-4,TRBJ2-7,TGTGCCAGCGGGACGGAGGAGGAACCCTACGAGCAGTACTTC,CASGTEEEPYEQYF
few,NA,TRBV21-1,TRBJ2-7,TGTGCCAGCAGCAAAGATCGGGAATTCCCTCCTGCCGAGCAGTACTTC,CASSKDREFPPAEQYF
many,NA,TRBV4-1,TRBJ1-2,TGCGCCAGCGGACGGGGGTTGGGAAACTATGGCTACACCTTC,CASGRGLGNYGYTF
few,NA,TRBV5-5,TRBJ2-2,TGTGCCAGCAGCTTTTGGGGGGAAACCACCGGGGAGCTGTTTTTT,CASSFWGETTGELFF
NA,TRBD1,TRBV29-1,TRBJ2-7,TGCAGCGTTGAGGGCCTAAACGGGACAGGAGGACGCGAGCAGTACTTC,CSVEGLNGTGGREQYF
few,TRBD2,TRBV11-2,TRBJ2-1,TGTGCCAGCAGCTTACGACTAGCGGGAGGCCCTTTTAATGAGCAGTTCTTC,CASSLRLAGGPFNEQFF
few,TRBD1,TRBV5-1,TRBJ1-6,TGCGCCAGCGGACCGGGACAGGGCGATTCACCCCTCCACTTT,CASGPGQGDSPLHF
many,TRBD2,TRBV6-4,TRBJ2-7,TGTGCCAGCAGTGACTCGGAGTGCGGGAGGGCCGGGTCCTACGAGCAGTACTTC,CASSDSECGRAGSYEQYF
few,TRBD2,TRBV27,TRBJ2-3,TGTGCCAGCAGTTTCGGGACTAGCGCAAATACGCAGTATTTT,CASSFGTSANTQYF
many,TRBD1,TRBV7-2,TRBJ2-6,TGTGCCAGCAGCCCTGGGACAGGGGCTGGGGCCAACGTCCTGACTTTC,CASSPGTGAGANVLTF
NA,NA,TRBV5-1,TRBJ2-7,TGCGCCAGCAAAGGCGTGGGTGGCTACGAGCAGTACTTC,CASKGVGGYEQYF
few,NA,TRBV9,TRBJ1-3,TGTGCCAGCAGCGTGGGTGGACCTGGAAACACCATATATTTT,CASSVGGPGNTIYF
many,NA,TRBV4-1,TRBJ2-1,TGCGCCAGCAGCCGCCCGGTGGTCCCGGATGAGCAGTTCTTC,CASSRPVVPDEQFF
many,TRBD1,TRBV10-3,TRBJ1-2,TGTGCCATCAGCCCCGGGACAGTCTATGGCTACACCTTC,CAISPGTVYGYTF
NA,NA,TRBV7-8,TRBJ2-3,TGTGCCAGCAGCCCCAGGGTACTGCCTAGCACAGATACGCAGTATTTT,CASSPRVLPSTDTQYF
many,NA,TRBV6-6,TRBJ2-3,TGTGCCAGCAGTTACCCCTATGAAGATACGCAGTATTTT,CASSYPYEDTQYF
many,NA,TRBV6-4,TRBJ2-1,TGTGCCAGCAGTATGGGGGGTGAGCAGTTCTTC,CASSMGGEQFF
NA,TRBD1,TRBV12-3/TRBV12-4,TRBJ2-3,TGTGCCAGCAGAGGACAGGATACCATCACAGATACGCAGTATTTT,CASRGQDTITDTQYF
NA,TRBD2,TRBV29-1,TRBJ2-1,TGCAGCGTTGCTAGCGGGGAGAGGAATGAGCAGTTCTTC,CSVASGERNEQFF
many,NA,TRBV7-2,TRBJ2-3,TGTGCCAGCAGCTTAGCGCGTCGCCTAGATACGCAGTATTTT,CASSLARRLDTQYF
many,TRBD1,TRBV6-6,TRBJ2-7,TGTGCCAGCAGTCTGGACAGGGCCCAGGACGAGCAGTACTTC,CASSLDRAQDEQYF
many,TRBD2,TRBV20-1,TRBJ2-3,TGCAGTGCCTGGACTAGCGGGAGTGCCTATGATGATACGCAGTATTTT,CSAWTSGSAYDDTQYF
few,NA,TRBV3-1,TRBJ1-6,TGTGCCAGCACCTTCTTTAATTCACCCCTCCACTTT,CASTFFNSPLHF
many,TRBD1,TRBV7-9,TRBJ2-6,TGTGGAACAGGGGGGTCTGGGGCCAACGTCCTGACTTTC,CGTGGSGANVLTF
NA,NA,TRBV11-2,TRBJ2-2,TGTGCCAGCAGTTATACCGTGTCTGGGGAGCTGTTTTTT,CASSYTVSGELFF
many,NA,TRBV27,TRBJ1-2,TGTGCCAGCAGTTCCGGACCCAGTAACTATGGCTACACCTTC,CASSSGPSNYGYTF
NA,TRBD2,TRBV7-9,TRBJ2-3,TGTGCCACCTTCGGGGGGGGCACCAGAAAAGATACGCAGTATTTT,CATFGGGTRKDTQYF
few,NA,TRBV29-1,TRBJ2-4,TGCAGCGTTGAATGGAACTCCGCACAGTACTTC,CSVEWNSAQYF
many,NA,TRBV28,TRBJ2-3,TGTGCCAGCAGTTTAGAGAAGGCAGATACGCAGTATTTT,CASSLEKADTQYF
NA,TRBD1,TRBV5-1,TRBJ1-2,TGCGCCAGCAGCCCCGGACAGGGTAATTTACGGGGCTACACCTTC,CASSPGQGNLRGYTF